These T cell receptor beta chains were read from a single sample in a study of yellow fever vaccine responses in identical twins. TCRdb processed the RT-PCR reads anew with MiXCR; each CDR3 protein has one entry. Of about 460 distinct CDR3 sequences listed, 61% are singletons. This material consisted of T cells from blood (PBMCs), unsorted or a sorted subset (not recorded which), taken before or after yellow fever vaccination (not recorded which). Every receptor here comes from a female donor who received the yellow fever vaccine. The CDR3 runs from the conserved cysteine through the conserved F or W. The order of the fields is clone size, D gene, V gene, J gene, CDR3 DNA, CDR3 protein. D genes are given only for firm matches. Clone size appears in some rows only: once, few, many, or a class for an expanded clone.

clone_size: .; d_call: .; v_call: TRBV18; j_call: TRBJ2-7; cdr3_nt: TGTGCCAGCTCACCCCGGGGTTACGAGCAGTACTTC; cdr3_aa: CASSPRGYEQYF
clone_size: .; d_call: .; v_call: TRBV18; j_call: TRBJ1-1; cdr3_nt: TGTGCCAGCCCGACGATGGTGGGCACTGAAGCTTTCTTT; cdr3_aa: CASPTMVGTEAFF
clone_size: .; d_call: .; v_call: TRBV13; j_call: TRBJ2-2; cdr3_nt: TGTGCCAGCAGCTTAAGCCCTCCCGGGGAGCTGTTTTTT; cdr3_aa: CASSLSPPGELFF
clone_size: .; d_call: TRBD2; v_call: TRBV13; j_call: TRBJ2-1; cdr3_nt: TGTGCCAGCAGCCCTCCTGGGACTAGCTCCTACAATGAGCAGTTCTTC; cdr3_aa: CASSPPGTSSYNEQFF
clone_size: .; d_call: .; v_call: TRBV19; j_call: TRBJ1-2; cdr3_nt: TGTGCCAGTAGTAGGGGCTATGGCTACACCTTC; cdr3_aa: CASSRGYGYTF
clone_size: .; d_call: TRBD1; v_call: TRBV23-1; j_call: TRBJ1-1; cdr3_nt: TGCGCCAGCAGTCAAGTTCAGGGGGGACGGACTGAAGCTTTCTTT; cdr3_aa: CASSQVQGGRTEAFF
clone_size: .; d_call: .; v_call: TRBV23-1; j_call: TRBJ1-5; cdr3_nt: TGCGCCAGCCTACAGCCGTGGCCCCAGCATTTT; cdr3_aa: CASLQPWPQHF
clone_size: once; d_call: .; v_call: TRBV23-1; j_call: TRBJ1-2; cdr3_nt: TGCGCCAGCAGGGTTCTCAGGGGTGGAAGCTATGGCTACACCTTC; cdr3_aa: CASRVLRGGSYGYTF
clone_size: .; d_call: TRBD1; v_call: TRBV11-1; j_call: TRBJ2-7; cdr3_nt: TGTGCCAGCAGCTCAAGGACAGGCGCCTACGAGCAGTACTTC; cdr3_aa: CASSSRTGAYEQYF
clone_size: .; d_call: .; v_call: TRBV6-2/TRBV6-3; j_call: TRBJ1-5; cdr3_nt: TGTGCCAGCGCGTTTCAGTGGGGGCAGCCCCAGCATTTT; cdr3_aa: CASAFQWGQPQHF
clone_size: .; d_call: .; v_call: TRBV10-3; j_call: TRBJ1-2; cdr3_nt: TGTGCCATCAGTGATGGGGTGGGCTATGGCTACACCTTC; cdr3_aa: CAISDGVGYGYTF
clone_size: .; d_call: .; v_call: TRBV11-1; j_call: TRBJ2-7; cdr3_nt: TGTGCCAGCAGCCCTCGGGACGCACCCACCGCCTACGAGCAGTACTTC; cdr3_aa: CASSPRDAPTAYEQYF
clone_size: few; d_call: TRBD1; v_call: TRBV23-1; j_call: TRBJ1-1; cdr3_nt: TGCGCCAGCAGTCACCTCCGGGACAGGGCGAACACTGAAGCTTTCTTT; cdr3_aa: CASSHLRDRANTEAFF
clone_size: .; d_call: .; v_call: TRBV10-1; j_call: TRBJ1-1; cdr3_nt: TGCGCCAGCCAAGACACCTTTGCCACTGAAGCTTTCTTT; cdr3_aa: CASQDTFATEAFF
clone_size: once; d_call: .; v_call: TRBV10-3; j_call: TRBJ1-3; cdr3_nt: TGTGCCATCAGTGACGATGGCTCTGGAAACACCATATATTTT; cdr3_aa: CAISDDGSGNTIYF
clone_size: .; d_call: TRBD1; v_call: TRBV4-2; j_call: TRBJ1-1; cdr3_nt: TGTGCCAGCAGCCTCCCGACAGGGGGGAACACTGAAGCTTTCTTT; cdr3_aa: CASSLPTGGNTEAFF
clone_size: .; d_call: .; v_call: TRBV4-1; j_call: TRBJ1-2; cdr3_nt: TGCGCCAGCAGCCCCACTAGACAGGTCCCCTATGGCTACACCTTC; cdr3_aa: CASSPTRQVPYGYTF
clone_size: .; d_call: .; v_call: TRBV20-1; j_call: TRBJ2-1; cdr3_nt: TGCAGTACCGGGGAGCCGGGACGGGATGAGCAGTTCTTC; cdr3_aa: CSTGEPGRDEQFF
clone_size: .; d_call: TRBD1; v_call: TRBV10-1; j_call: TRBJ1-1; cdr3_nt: TGCGCCAGCAGTGAGGGCAGGGGGCTATGGACTGAAGCTTTCTTT; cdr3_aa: CASSEGRGLWTEAFF
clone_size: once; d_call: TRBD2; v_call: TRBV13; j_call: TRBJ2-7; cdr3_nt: TGTGCCAGCGGGGGACTAGCGGCCTACGAGCAGTACTTC; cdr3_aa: CASGGLAAYEQYF
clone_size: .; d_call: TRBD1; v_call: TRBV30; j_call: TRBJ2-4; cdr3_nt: TGTGCCTGGAGGGGGGACAGGGAAGTAAACATTCAGTACTTC; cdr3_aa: CAWRGDREVNIQYF
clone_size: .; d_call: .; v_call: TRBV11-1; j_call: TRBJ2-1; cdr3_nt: TGTGCCAGCCTGCGTGCGGGTTCCTACAATGAGCAGTTCTTC; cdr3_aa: CASLRAGSYNEQFF
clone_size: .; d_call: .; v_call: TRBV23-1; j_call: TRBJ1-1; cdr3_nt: TGCGCCAGCAGTCAACCCTCCGAAGTGAAGCCGAACACTGAAGCTTTCTTT; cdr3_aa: CASSQPSEVKPNTEAFF
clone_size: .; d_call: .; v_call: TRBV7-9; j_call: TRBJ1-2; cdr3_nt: TGTGCCAGCAGCTTTAGCTCTGGCTACACCTTC; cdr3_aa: CASSFSSGYTF
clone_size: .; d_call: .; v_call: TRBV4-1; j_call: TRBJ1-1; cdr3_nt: TGCGCCAGCAGCCAAGAGGCCCAGGGCGCCGCTTTCTTT; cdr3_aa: CASSQEAQGAAFF
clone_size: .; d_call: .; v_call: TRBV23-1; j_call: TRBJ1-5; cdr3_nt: TGCGCCAGCAGCCCATCTTGTGAGCCCCAGCATTTT; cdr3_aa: CASSPSCEPQHF
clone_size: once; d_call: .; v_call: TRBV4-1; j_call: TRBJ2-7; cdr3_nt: TGCGCCAGCAGCCAAGAGGCGGAGTACGAGCAGTACTTC; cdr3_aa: CASSQEAEYEQYF
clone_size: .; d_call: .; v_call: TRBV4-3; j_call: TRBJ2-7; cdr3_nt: TGCGCCAGCAGCCAAATTCTAGCGTTAAGCTCCTACGAGCAGTACTTC; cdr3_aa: CASSQILALSSYEQYF
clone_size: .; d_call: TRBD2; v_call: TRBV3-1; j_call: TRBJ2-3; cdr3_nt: TGTGCCAGCAGCCTACCAACCGGGACTAGCGGGAGAGGGACAGATACGCAGTATTTT; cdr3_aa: CASSLPTGTSGRGTDTQYF
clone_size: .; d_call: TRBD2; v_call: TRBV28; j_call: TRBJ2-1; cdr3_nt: TGTGCCAGCAGTTTATGGATGGGGGTGGCTAGCGGGAGGTTGAGAAATGAGCAGTTCTTC; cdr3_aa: CASSLWMGVASGRLRNEQFF
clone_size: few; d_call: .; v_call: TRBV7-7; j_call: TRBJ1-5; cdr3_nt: TGTGCTAGCAGCCATTCTGACAGCAATCAGCCCCAGCATTTT; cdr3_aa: CASSHSDSNQPQHF
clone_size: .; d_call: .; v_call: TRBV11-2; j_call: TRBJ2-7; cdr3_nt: TGTGCCAGCAGCTTAGGACCGACAGATTACGAGCAGTACTTC; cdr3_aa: CASSLGPTDYEQYF
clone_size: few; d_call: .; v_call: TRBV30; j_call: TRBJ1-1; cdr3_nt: TGTGCCTGGAGCTCCGGGGGAGTTCTGAACACTGAAGCTTTCTTT; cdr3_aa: CAWSSGGVLNTEAFF
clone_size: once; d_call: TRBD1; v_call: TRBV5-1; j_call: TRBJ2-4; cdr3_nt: TGCGCCAGCAGCCCGGGACAGGGGGTGGACATTCAGTACTTC; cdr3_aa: CASSPGQGVDIQYF
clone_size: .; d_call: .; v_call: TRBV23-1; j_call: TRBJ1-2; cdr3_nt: TGCGCCAGCAGTCAAAAAGGCCCCTATGGCTACACCTTC; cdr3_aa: CASSQKGPYGYTF
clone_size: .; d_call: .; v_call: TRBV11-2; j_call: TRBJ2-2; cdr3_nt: TGTGCCAGCAGCTTTGGGGACCTTGTCCCCTACGGGACCGGGGAGCTGTTTTTT; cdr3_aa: CASSFGDLVPYGTGELFF
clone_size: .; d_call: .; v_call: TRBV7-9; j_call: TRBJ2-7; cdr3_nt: TGTGCCAGCAGCCTAAGTACTACAAGCTACGAGCAGTACTTC; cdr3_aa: CASSLSTTSYEQYF
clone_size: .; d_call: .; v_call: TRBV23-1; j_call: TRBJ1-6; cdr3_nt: TGCACCAGCAGTCAATCGGGAAGAGATTCACCCCTCCACTTT; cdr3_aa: CTSSQSGRDSPLHF